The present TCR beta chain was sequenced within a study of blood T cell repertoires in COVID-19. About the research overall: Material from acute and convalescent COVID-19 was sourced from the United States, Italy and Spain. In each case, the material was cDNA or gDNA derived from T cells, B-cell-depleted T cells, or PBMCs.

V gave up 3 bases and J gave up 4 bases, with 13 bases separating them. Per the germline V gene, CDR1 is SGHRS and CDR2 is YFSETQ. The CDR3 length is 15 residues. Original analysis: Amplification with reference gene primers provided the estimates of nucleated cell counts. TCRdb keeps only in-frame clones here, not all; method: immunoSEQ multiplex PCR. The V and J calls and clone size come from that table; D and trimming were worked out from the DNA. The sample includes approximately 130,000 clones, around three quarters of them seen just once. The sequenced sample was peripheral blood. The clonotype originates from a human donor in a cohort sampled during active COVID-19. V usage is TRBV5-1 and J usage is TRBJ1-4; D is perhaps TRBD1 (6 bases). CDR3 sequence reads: CASSSGQTLNEKLFF. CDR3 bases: TGCGCCAGCAGCTCCGGACAGACACTTAATGAAAAACTGTTTTTT.